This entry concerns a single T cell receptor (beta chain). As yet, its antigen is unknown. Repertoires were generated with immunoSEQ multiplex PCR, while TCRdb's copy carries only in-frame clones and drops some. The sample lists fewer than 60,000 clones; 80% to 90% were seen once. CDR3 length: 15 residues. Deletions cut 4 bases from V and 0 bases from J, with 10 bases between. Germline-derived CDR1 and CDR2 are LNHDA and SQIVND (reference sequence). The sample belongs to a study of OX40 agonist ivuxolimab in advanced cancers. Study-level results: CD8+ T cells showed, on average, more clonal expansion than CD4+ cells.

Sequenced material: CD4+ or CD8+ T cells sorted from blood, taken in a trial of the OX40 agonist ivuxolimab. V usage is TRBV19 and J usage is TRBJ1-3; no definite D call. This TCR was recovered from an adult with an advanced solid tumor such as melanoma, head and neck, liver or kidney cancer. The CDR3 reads CASSSDGSSGNTIYF. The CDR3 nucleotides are TGTGCCAGTAGTAGCGACGGGAGCTCTGGAAACACCATATATTTT.